This TCR beta chain was observed in a study of blood T cell repertoires in COVID-19. At the level of the study: Acute-phase and convalescent COVID-19 samples originated in the United States, Italy and Spain. PBMCs, B-cell-depleted T cells, or T cells provided the cDNA or gDNA that made up the material.

The CDR3 is 17 residues long. V shed 0 bases, J shed 2 bases, and the junction held 7 bases outside the gene matches. In germline, CDR1 is KGHSH, CDR2 LQKENI. In the original processing: Scientists estimated how many nucleated cells there were by amplifying reference gene primers. This table comes from immunoSEQ multiplex PCR, and its TCRdb copy is limited to in-frame clones, with some not included. That table supplies the V and J calls and clone size; D and trimming were determined from the DNA. The sample records 200,000 to 250,000 clones, more than 65% being singletons. Sequenced input: peripheral blood. The source of this sequence is a man between 50 and 59 years old with active or convalescent COVID-19. The chain joins TRBV18 to TRBJ2-5; 9 bases agree with TRBD1. The CDR3 nucleotides are TGTGCCAGCTCACCACCAGGGACAGGGCTTAATCAAGAGACCCAGTACTTC. Its translation is CASSPPGTGLNQETQYF.